These 14 T cell receptor beta chains came from one sample sequenced in a study of T cells in Graves' hyperthyroidism and ophthalmopathy. From RNA transcripts, TCR beta CDR3 regions were amplified. TCR CDR3 underwent first-round RT-PCR with the HTBI primer set. TCRdb independently ran MiXCR on the multiplex PCR reads; one entry per CDR3 protein. The profile shows a few hundred thousand distinct CDR3 sequences, less than 25% of them singletons. Sequences were obtained from blood. These receptors were taken from a man between 18 and 29 years old with Graves' hyperthyroidism.

At least ten counts were recorded for this clonotype. The junction and the germline gene differ at one end; a read error may be behind it. CDR3 nucleotides: TGTGCCAGCAGCTTGGACCGAAGCTACGAGCAGTACTTC. Translated: CASSLDRSYEQYF. The chain links TRBV5-1 to TRBJ2-7; no clear D gene. CDR3 size: 13 residues. The germline CDR1 and CDR2 sequences are SGHRS and YFSETQ.

This clonotype was observed at least ten times. The genes are TRBV4-1 and TRBJ1-3; 8 nucleotides align to TRBD1. This CDR3 is 17 amino acids long. CDR1 is MGHRA and CDR2 is YSYEKL in the germline V gene. Trimming at V came to 0 bases and at J to 4 bases, leaving 8 bases not matched to a gene. This CDR3 reads CASSQDAWTGRGNTIYF. The CDR3 nucleotides are TGCGCCAGCAGCCAAGATGCCTGGACAGGGAGAGGAAACACCATATATTTT.

In this sample, this clonotype turned up many times. The V call is TRBV27, the J call TRBJ2-7, with TRBD1 identical over 11 bases. Germline-derived CDR1 and CDR2 are MNHEY and SMNVEV (reference sequence). V lost 6 bases to trimming and J lost 1 base; unmatched junction nucleotides: 8. The CDR3 is 16 residues long. CDR3 region: CASSLDRGRPSYEQYF. In nucleotides, the CDR3 is TGTGCCAGCAGCCTGGACAGGGGGCGACCTTCCTACGAGCAGTACTTC.

This clonotype has just a few counts. The CDR3 spells CASNYPGLAGGRSYEQYF. Written as DNA, the CDR3 is TGTGCCAGCAACTATCCGGGACTAGCGGGAGGCCGCTCCTACGAGCAGTACTTC. J is TRBJ2-7 and V is TRBV28, with 15 bases fitting TRBD2. V was clipped by 7 bases and J by 0 bases; unmatched bases: 10. The CDR3 extends over 18 amino acids. Germline assignment: CDR1 MDHEN and CDR2 SYDVKM. Variable domain in full (rest from reference TRBV28 and TRBJ2-7): DVKVTQSSRYLVKRTGEKVFLECVQDMDHENMFWYRQDPGLGLRLIYFSYDVKMKEKGDIPEGYSVSREKKERFSLILESASTNQTSMYLCASNYPGLAGGRSYEQYFGPGTRLTVT.

In its sample, this clonotype was seen many times. The rearrangement links TRBV28 to TRBJ2-7, with no clear D. Germline CDR1 reads MDHEN; CDR2 reads SYDVKM. Trimming took 8 bases from V and 0 from J, leaving 17 bases between them. The CDR3 is made up of 15 amino acids. CDR3 protein: CASSRPSRFSYEQYF. The DNA of the CDR3 is TGTGCCAGCTCCCGACCGTCACGCTTCTCCTACGAGCAGTACTTC.

The CDR3 here is CASSRHGYPDTQYF. In nucleotides, the CDR3 is TGTGCCAGCAGTCGCCACGGGTACCCAGATACGCAGTATTTT. This chain joins TRBV6-1 and TRBJ2-3; no firm D call. The germline V gene has CDR1 MNHNS and CDR2 SASEGT. The CDR3 runs to 14 residues. Trimming shortened V by 5 bases and J by 4 bases, and 13 bases separated the two germline ends.

This clonotype was recorded at least ten times. This rearrangement joins TRBV6-4 to TRBJ1-2, with TRBD1 identical over 8 bases. The germline V gene has CDR1 MRHNA and CDR2 SNTAGT. This CDR3 is built from 12 residues. V gave up 8 bases and J gave up 10 bases; unmatched junction bases: 9. The CDR3 DNA follows: TGTGCCAGCGACGGACAGGGAGGAGACTACACCTTC. Its translation is CASDGQGGDYTF.

The chain joins TRBV2 to TRBJ2-7; D might be TRBD1 or TRBD2, each matching 6 bases. Trimming stripped 6 bases from V and 4 bases from J, with 16 bases between. The CDR3 extends over 14 amino acids. Looked up from germline, CDR1 is SNHLY and CDR2 is FYNNEI. CDR3 sequence reads: CASSGGGSGYEQYF. CDR3 sequence (DNA): TGTGCCAGCAGCGGAGGGGGGTCGGGTTACGAGCAGTACTTC.

The rearrangement joins TRBV9 to TRBJ2-7; TRBD2 might be the D (5 bases). Trimming took 2 bases from V and 6 from J, leaving 12 bases between them. CDR1 is SGDLS and CDR2 is YYNGEE in the germline V gene. This CDR3 contains 13 residues. The CDR3 nucleotides are TGTGCCAGCAGCGTTCGGGGTTCTGGCGAGCAGTACTTC. Translated: CASSVRGSGEQYF.

This rearrangement joins TRBV12-3 or TRBV12-4 to TRBJ1-2, with D perhaps matching TRBD1 (5 bases). This CDR3 has 16 amino acids. V gave up 7 bases and J gave up 4 bases, with 22 bases separating them. The CDR3 sequence is CASTLGEPGRGYGYTF. In nucleotides, the CDR3 is TGTGCCAGCACCTTAGGGGAACCGGGACGCGGCTATGGCTACACCTTC.

At least ten counts were recorded for this clonotype. Here the CDR3 DNA reads TGTGCCAGCAGCCAACACGGACCCCACGAGCAGTACTTC. Its protein is CASSQHGPHEQYF. This chain joins TRBV3-1 and TRBJ2-7; D is uncertain. V shed 2 bases and J shed 5 bases, with 10 bases lying between them. The CDR3 extends over 13 amino acids. CDR1 is LGHDT, CDR2 YNNKEL, per germline (reference sequence).

At least ten counts were recorded for this clonotype. CDR3 nucleotides: TGCAGTGCTAGGGTTAAGAGCACTGAAGCTTTCTTT. It is translated as CSARVKSTEAFF. The chain is built from TRBV20-1 and TRBJ1-1; D is unresolved. Germline loops: CDR1 DFQATT, CDR2 SNEGSKA (reference sequence). This CDR3 contains 12 residues. V was trimmed by 3 bases and J by 4 bases, leaving 9 bases between them.

This clonotype was detected many times. The chain is built from TRBV6-5 and TRBJ1-5, with D possibly being TRBD1 (6 bases). This CDR3 contains 17 residues. V dropped 4 bases and J dropped 0 bases, with 16 bases sitting between them. Looked up from germline, CDR1 is MNHEY and CDR2 is SVGAGI. The CDR3 loop is CASSSTFQGYSNQPQHF. The CDR3 DNA follows: TGTGCCAGCAGTTCCACATTCCAGGGGTATAGCAATCAGCCCCAGCATTTT.

Turning to this clonotype: This may be a read error: a much more frequent sequence differs by one nucleotide. This chain links TRBV28 with TRBJ2-7, with no clear D. V dropped 3 bases and J dropped 2 bases, with 11 bases sitting between them. The CDR3 is 14 amino acids. CDR1 and CDR2 (germline): MDHEN, SYDVKM. The CDR3 DNA reads as TGTGCCAGCAGTTTTGGCAGGTGGGCCTACGAGCAGTACTTC. Residues: CASSFGRWAYEQYF.